The 19 T cell receptor beta chains below all came from one sample that was sequenced in a study of vaccination effects on CD4 cells after COVID-19. It was after around 10 days of culture that CD4+ T cells were isolated. These receptors are not linked to any known antigen. Measured with immunoSEQ multiplex PCR; TCRdb has only the in-frame clones, and not every one. The sample contains 70,000 or so clones, approximately 80% of which appear only once. Sequenced here: CD4+ T cells from PBMCs cultured without peptide, sampled before COVID-19 vaccination. All receptors come from a human donor who received a COVID-19 vaccine.

The chain is built from TRBV19 and TRBJ2-5, with D possibly matching TRBD2 (6 bases). V lost 4 bases, J lost 3 bases, and 15 bases lay in between. The CDR3 is 15 residues long. Germline V gene data show CDR1 as LNHDA and CDR2 as SQIVND (reference sequence). The CDR3 loop is CASSTQGGPKETQYF. CDR3 DNA: TGTGCCAGTAGTACGCAGGGAGGACCCAAAGAGACCCAGTACTTC.

The rearrangement links TRBV7-8 to TRBJ2-7; TRBD2 agrees at 14 bases. V lost 6 bases, J lost 2 bases, and 12 bases stayed unmatched. In germline, CDR1 is SGHVS, CDR2 FQNEAQ. CDR3 length equals 18 residues. CDR3 protein: CASSGRPGLAGVPYEQYV. The CDR3 DNA follows: TGTGCCAGCAGTGGGAGACCGGGACTAGCGGGGGTACCCTACGAGCAGTACGTC.

The chain carries TRBV2 and TRBJ1-2, with D hard to call. Germline CDR1 reads SNHLY; CDR2 reads FYNNEI. V was cut by 7 bases and J by 8 bases, with 11 bases left in between. The CDR3 extends over 11 amino acids. CDR3 sequence: CASTWGGGYTF. The CDR3 DNA reads TGTGCCAGCACATGGGGAGGCGGCTACACCTTC.

CDR3 DNA sequence: TGTGCCAGCAGTTACTCGAGAGTCTCACCCCTCCACTTT. Its translation is CASSYSRVSPLHF. The chain joins TRBV6-5 to TRBJ1-6; D uncertain. CDR3 size: 13 residues. Between the trimmed V and J ends, which lost 0 bases and 10 bases, there was a span of 7 bases. In germline, CDR1 is MNHEY, CDR2 SVGAGI.

This chain uses TRBV6-5 with TRBJ1-2; D gene ambiguous. The CDR3 contains 13 residues. Germline loops: CDR1 MNHEY, CDR2 SVGAGI. Trimming stripped 4 bases from V and 2 bases from J, with 8 bases between. This CDR3 is CASSSRRNYGYTF. CDR3 in DNA: TGTGCCAGCAGTTCCCGTCGGAACTATGGCTACACCTTC.

The J gene is TRBJ1-1, the V gene TRBV6-6, with 9 bases matching TRBD1. Germline CDR1 reads MNHNY; CDR2 reads SVGAGI (reference sequence). Trimming took 6 bases from V and 1 from J; bases not matched to a gene: 6. The CDR3 length is 15 residues. CDR3 loop: CASSQDRGGNTEAFF. In DNA, the CDR3 is TGTGCCAGCAGCCAAGACAGGGGGGGGAACACTGAAGCTTTCTTT.

The rearrangement uses TRBV9 and TRBJ1-1; D is ambiguous. Germline CDR1 reads SGDLS; CDR2 reads YYNGEE. CDR3 length equals 18 residues. V dropped 3 bases and J dropped 2 bases, with 23 bases sitting between them. In DNA form, the CDR3 reads TGTGCCAGCAGCGCTGAGTGGGCCGCTGGGTTACACAACACTGAAGCTTTCTTT. Its protein product is CASSAEWAAGLHNTEAFF. Drawing the rest from reference TRBV9 and TRBJ1-1, the complete variable domain is DSGVTQTPKHLITATGQRVTLRCSPRSGDLSVYWYQQSLDQGLQFLIQYYNGEERAKGNILERFSAQQFPDLHSELNLSSLELGDSALYFCASSAEWAAGLHNTEAFFGQGTRLTVV.

The V call is TRBV18, the J call TRBJ2-2, with D maybe TRBD2 (6 bases). The CDR3 has 15 amino acids. V lost 1 base to trimming and J lost 7 bases, with 13 bases between them. Germline V gives CDR1 KGHSH, CDR2 LQKENI. This chain's CDR3 is CASSPLGGSIGELFF. CDR3 nucleotide sequence: TGTGCCAGCTCACCACTGGGGGGATCGATCGGGGAGCTGTTTTTT.

This clone was detected once. This chain connects TRBV5-6 to TRBJ2-5; D remains unclear. The germline gives CDR1 SGHDT, CDR2 YYEEEE. V was trimmed by 2 bases and J by 1 base, leaving 9 bases between them. This CDR3 has 14 residues. The CDR3 protein is CASSFAQTQETQYF. The CDR3 coding sequence is TGTGCCAGCAGCTTCGCACAGACCCAAGAGACCCAGTACTTC.

The V gene is TRBV5-8, the J gene TRBJ1-3; the D gene is possibly TRBD1 (6 bases). Trimming pared 6 bases from V and 0 bases from J, leaving 16 bases between. This CDR3 has 16 residues. Germline V gene sequence: CDR1 SGHTS, CDR2 YDEGEE. The CDR3: CASISDSLDSGNTIYF. CDR3 bases: TGTGCCAGCATCTCGGACAGCCTAGACTCTGGAAACACCATATATTTT.

Written as DNA, the CDR3 is TGTGCCAGCAGCACCCAGGGGGGGCATGAAAAACTGTTTTTT. This translates into CASSTQGGHEKLFF. The chain links TRBV7-9 to TRBJ1-4; 7 bases agree with TRBD1. This CDR3 is 14 amino acids long. Trimming took 5 bases from V and 6 from J; bases not matched to a gene: 6. From germline, CDR1 is SEHNR and CDR2 FQNEAQ (reference sequence).

This clone was recorded only once. The CDR3: CASSGTSGGTDTQYF. The CDR3 DNA follows: TGTGCCAGCAGTGGGACTAGCGGGGGCACAGATACGCAGTATTTT. The rearrangement joins TRBV6-4 to TRBJ2-3; 12 bases map to TRBD2. Germline V gene lookup returns CDR1 MRHNA and CDR2 SNTAGT. The CDR3 spans 15 residues. V shed 4 bases and J 1 base; nucleotides not matched to a gene: 0.

The chain is built from TRBV18 and TRBJ2-1; D ambiguous. The CDR3 has 15 residues. Germline V gives CDR1 KGHSH, CDR2 LQKENI. V gave up 1 base and J gave up 0 bases, with 7 bases separating them. CDR3 protein: CASSPHPASYNEQFF. The CDR3 region has the DNA TGTGCCAGCTCACCACACCCGGCCTCCTACAATGAGCAGTTCTTC.

This chain links TRBV25-1 with TRBJ2-7; tentatively, D is TRBD2 (6 bases). Looked up from germline, CDR1 is MGHDK and CDR2 is SYGVNS. CDR3 length: 13 amino acids. The V end was cut by 4 bases, the J end by 6 bases, with 13 bases between. CDR3 region: CASSGHQGGEQYV. In DNA, the CDR3 is TGTGCCAGCAGTGGCCACCAGGGAGGCGAGCAGTACGTC.

The chain couples TRBV19 to TRBJ2-1; D gene uncertain. CDR1 and CDR2 (germline): LNHDA, SQIVND (reference sequence). The CDR3 covers 14 residues. V lost 5 bases, J lost 8 bases, and 16 bases lay in between. CDR3 protein: CASSAGRLIDEQFF. The CDR3 bases are TGTGCCAGTAGTGCCGGACGTTTAATCGATGAGCAGTTCTTC.

This chain uses TRBV12-3 or TRBV12-4 with TRBJ1-3; no reliable D call. The CDR3 loop spans 13 amino acids. V shed 4 bases and J shed 0 bases, with 4 bases lying between them. The CDR3 sequence is CASSSASGNTIYF. CDR3 bases: TGTGCCAGCAGTTCGGCCTCTGGAAACACCATATATTTT.

This chain links TRBV9 with TRBJ2-4; D is perhaps TRBD2 (5 bases). The CDR3 contains 16 residues. Germline CDR1 and CDR2: SGDLS and YYNGEE. The V end was cut by 0 bases, the J end by 0 bases, with 10 bases between. The CDR3 DNA reads as TGTGCCAGCAGCGTAGCCGAGGGTTTAGCCAAAAACATTCAGTACTTC. Encoded protein: CASSVAEGLAKNIQYF.

The chain has TRBV6-5 and TRBJ1-5, with TRBD1 matching over 8 bases. Trimming took 5 bases from V and 0 from J; bases not matched to a gene: 3. Germline V gene data show CDR1 as MNHEY and CDR2 as SVGAGI. The CDR3 is 15 amino acids. CDR3 DNA: TGTGCCAGCAGTCGGGACAGGTCTAGCAATCAGCCCCAGCATTTT. The encoded protein is CASSRDRSSNQPQHF.

The rearrangement uses TRBV7-3 and TRBJ2-5, with TRBD1 matching 8 bases. Germline V gene data show CDR1 as SGHTA and CDR2 as FQGTGA. V shed 1 base, J shed 3 bases, and the junction held 10 bases outside the gene matches. The CDR3 is made up of 17 amino acids. The CDR3 sequence is CASSLRGRDRGKETQYF. CDR3 DNA: TGTGCCAGCAGCTTAAGAGGCCGAGACAGGGGAAAAGAGACCCAGTACTTC.